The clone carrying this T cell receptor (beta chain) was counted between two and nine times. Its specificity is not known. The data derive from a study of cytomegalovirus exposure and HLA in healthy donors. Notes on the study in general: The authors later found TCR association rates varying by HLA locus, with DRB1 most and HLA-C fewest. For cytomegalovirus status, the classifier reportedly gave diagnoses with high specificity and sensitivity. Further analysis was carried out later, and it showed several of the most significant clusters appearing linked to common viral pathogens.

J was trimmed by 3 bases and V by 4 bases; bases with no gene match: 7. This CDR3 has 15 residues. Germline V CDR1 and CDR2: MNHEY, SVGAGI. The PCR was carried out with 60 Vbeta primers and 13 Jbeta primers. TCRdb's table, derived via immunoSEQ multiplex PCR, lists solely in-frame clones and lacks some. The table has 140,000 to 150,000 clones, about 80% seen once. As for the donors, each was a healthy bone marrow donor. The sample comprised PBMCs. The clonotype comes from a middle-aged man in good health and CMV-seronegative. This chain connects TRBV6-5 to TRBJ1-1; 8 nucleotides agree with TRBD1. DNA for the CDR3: TGTGCCAGCAGTTGGGCAGGGACAGGACACACTGAAGCTTTCTTT. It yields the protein CASSWAGTGHTEAFF.